This T cell receptor (beta chain) is drawn from a study of blood T cells in healthy people across ages. Study results and limitations: It was the long-lived donors that had more naive CD4+ cells and higher diversity than aged donors.

With a J-beta primer mix and a sample-barcoded 5' primer, a second PCR ran about 6 to 11 cycles. TCRdb re-analysed the 5' RACE reads in MiXCR, keeping a single row per CDR3 protein. The sample holds roughly 800,000 distinct CDR3 sequences, roughly 25% seen once. Points on this clonotype: The antigen remains unidentified.

Caucasian, healthy and from Russia, the donors were aged between about 6 and 100. The CDR3 spans 15 residues. The V gene's germline CDR1 is LNHNV and CDR2 YYDKDF (reference sequence). The same data also went into a second study, on T cells of mothers and their children. That report adds: Samples came from a few healthy Caucasian mothers and their six children. The output of TCR recombination is shaped by thymic selection similarly in related and unrelated pairs.

V usage is TRBV15 and J usage is TRBJ2-5, with 9 nucleotides matching TRBD1. The DNA end is more similar to TRBJ2-1, so the J call may be wrong. The TCR comes from a boy aged 5-17 years in good health. Sequenced input: blood. The CDR3 DNA sequence: TGTGCCACCAGACCCGGGACAGGGATGTTCAATGAGCAGTTCTTC. It is translated as CATRPGTGMFNEQFF.